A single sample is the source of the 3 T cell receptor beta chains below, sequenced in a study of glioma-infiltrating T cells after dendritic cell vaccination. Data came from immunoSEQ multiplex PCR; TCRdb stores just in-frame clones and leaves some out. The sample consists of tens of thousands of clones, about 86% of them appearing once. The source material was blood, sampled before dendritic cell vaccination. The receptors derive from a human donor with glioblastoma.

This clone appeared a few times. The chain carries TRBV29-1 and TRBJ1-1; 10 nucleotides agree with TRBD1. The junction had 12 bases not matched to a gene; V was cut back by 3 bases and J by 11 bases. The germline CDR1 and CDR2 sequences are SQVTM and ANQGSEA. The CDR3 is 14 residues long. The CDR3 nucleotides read TGCAGCGTTGACTTCGGGGGACAGGGGAAGGACGCTTTCTTT. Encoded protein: CSVDFGGQGKDAFF.

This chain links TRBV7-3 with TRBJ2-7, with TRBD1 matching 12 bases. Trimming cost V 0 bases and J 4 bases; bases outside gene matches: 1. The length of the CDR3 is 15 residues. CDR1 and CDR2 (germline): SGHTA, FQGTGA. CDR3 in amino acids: CASSLTGQGAYEQYF. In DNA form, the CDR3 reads TGTGCCAGCAGCTTAACGGGACAGGGGGCTTACGAGCAGTACTTC.

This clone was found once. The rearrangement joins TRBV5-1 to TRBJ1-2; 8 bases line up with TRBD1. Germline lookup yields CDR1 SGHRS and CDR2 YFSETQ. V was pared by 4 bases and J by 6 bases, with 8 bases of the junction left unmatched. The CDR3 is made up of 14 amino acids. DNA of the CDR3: TGCGCCAGCAGCCTATTGACAGGGGCAGATGGCTACACCTTC. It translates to CASSLLTGADGYTF.